The sequence of this T cell receptor beta chain was determined in a study of shared clonotypes between healthy human individuals. Trimming removed 2 bases at V and 4 bases at J, with 11 bases between. The CDR3 covers 13 residues. The germline V gene has CDR1 GTSNPN and CDR2 SVGIG (reference sequence). TCRdb keeps only in-frame clones here, not all; method: immunoSEQ multiplex PCR. The sample lists 2.5 million or so clones; just over 90% were seen once. Each of the donors was a healthy adult who was HIV-negative and had not had a recent acute infection or vaccination. From CD4+ cells came CD45RA+ naive and CD45RA-negative memory subsets.

The receptor was derived from a man in his late teens or twenties in good health. The chain joins TRBV30 to TRBJ1-1; D is uncertain. The sample was naive CD4+ T cells sorted from blood. Subset specified: CD45RA+ positively selected. CDR3 loop: CAWSPFLGTEAFF. CDR3 nucleotides: TGTGCCTGGAGTCCGTTCTTGGGCACTGAAGCTTTCTTT. The whole variable domain, filled in from reference TRBV30 and TRBJ1-1, reads SQTIHQWPATLVQPVGSPLSLECTVEGTSNPNLYWYRQAAGRGLQLLFYSVGIGQISSEVPQNLSASRPQDRQFILSSKKLLLSDSGFYLCAWSPFLGTEAFFGQGTRLTVV.